This T cell receptor (beta chain) emerged from a study of OX40 agonist ivuxolimab in advanced cancers. Looking at the study overall: Ivuxolimab, an agonistic anti-OX40 (CD134) antibody, was given to patients. Ivuxolimab, which patients received intravenously every 2 weeks, was dosed at 0.01 to 10 mg/kg. Partial responses, seen in three patients, involved one hepatocellular carcinoma and two cutaneous melanomas.

CDR3 length: 17 amino acids. The ends lost 0 bases at V and 2 bases at J; junction bases unmatched: 8. Looked up from germline, CDR1 is SGHRS and CDR2 is YFSETQ. Measured with immunoSEQ multiplex PCR; TCRdb has only the in-frame clones, and not every one. The sample carries fewer than 70,000 clones, 87% recorded once. Patients who had autoimmune disease history or got systemic immunosuppression were left out. Source: CD4+ or CD8+ T cells sorted from blood, taken in a trial of the OX40 agonist ivuxolimab. This TCR was sampled from an adult with an advanced solid tumor such as melanoma, head and neck, liver or kidney cancer. The chain recombines TRBV5-1 with TRBJ1-1, with 9 bases aligning to TRBD1. CDR3 coding DNA: TGCGCCAGCAGCTTGGCCATGGGGGGACAGGGAAACACTGAAGCTTTCTTT. The encoded protein is CASSLAMGGQGNTEAFF.